A selection of T cell receptor beta chains follows, all from one sample in a study of cytomegalovirus exposure and HLA in healthy donors. Assay used: immunoSEQ multiplex PCR; TCRdb lists only in-frame clones, some missing. The table lists about 130,000 clones, over 75% of them singletons. The sequenced sample consisted of PBMCs. All receptors derive from a young man in good health. Each CDR3 is given with its conserved first and last residue. The order of the fields is J gene, D gene, clone size, V gene, CDR3 DNA, CDR3 protein. The D gene is left open where the match is weak. Expanded clones are given a class, and other clones once, few, many or no size at all.

>TRBJ2-7|.|.|TRBV19
TGTGCCAGTAGTCCAAACGGGAGATTCGGCGAGCAGTACTTC
CASSPNGRFGEQYF
>TRBJ1-1|.|.|TRBV19
TGTGCCAGTAGGATCGCGGGGATCACTGAAGCTTTCTTT
CASRIAGITEAFF
>TRBJ2-1|TRBD2|.|TRBV27
TGTGCCAGCAGTTTCCGGACTAGCGGGAGTACTGAGCAGTTCTTC
CASSFRTSGSTEQFF
>TRBJ2-2|TRBD1|.|TRBV14
TGTGCCAGCAGCCAAGTAGGCAGGGGGTCCGGGGAGCTGTTTTTT
CASSQVGRGSGELFF
>TRBJ2-1|TRBD2|.|TRBV7-9
TGTGCCAGCAGACACACACTAGCGGGAGATATCGATGAGCAGTTCTTC
CASRHTLAGDIDEQFF
>TRBJ2-7|TRBD2|.|TRBV29-1
TGCAGCGTGCGTCTAGCGGGGGCCTACGAGCAGTACTTC
CSVRLAGAYEQYF
>TRBJ1-4|.|.|TRBV30
TGTGCCTGGAGTGTAGGCCAGACTCCTCGTGAAAAACTGTTTTTT
CAWSVGQTPREKLFF
>TRBJ1-1|TRBD1|.|TRBV10-3
TGTGCCATCAGTGATAAACCCGGACAGGCGAACACTGAAGCTTTCTTT
CAISDKPGQANTEAFF
>TRBJ2-1|TRBD2|.|TRBV30
TGTGCCTGGAGTGTAAGGACTAGCGGGAGGGCCTACAATGAGCAGTTCTTC
CAWSVRTSGRAYNEQFF
>TRBJ2-3|TRBD2|.|TRBV5-1
TGCGCCAGCAGCCTCCGCCTAGCGGGGGGCCCCAACACAGATACGCAGTATTTT
CASSLRLAGGPNTDTQYF
>TRBJ1-2|.|few|TRBV6-6
TGTGCCAGCAGCTTGGGTCTAGACTATGGCTACACCTTC
CASSLGLDYGYTF
>TRBJ2-7|TRBD1|.|TRBV27
TGTGCCAGCAGCACGGGACAGGGGATTCGGAACGAGCAGTACTTC
CASSTGQGIRNEQYF
>TRBJ2-1|.|.|TRBV27
TGTGCCAGCAGTTTATCGAGACTACAGACTCAGGCAAATGAGCAGTTCTTC
CASSLSRLQTQANEQFF
>TRBJ1-5|.|.|TRBV18
TGTGCCAGCTCACCCGGGGATCAGCCCCAGCATTTT
CASSPGDQPQHF
>TRBJ2-7|.|.|TRBV13
TGTGCCAGCAGCTTGGCTGCCTCCGAGCAGTACTTC
CASSLAASEQYF
>TRBJ1-2|.|few|TRBV28
TGTGCCAGCAGTCCTGCGAGACAGTATGGCTACACCTTC
CASSPARQYGYTF
>TRBJ2-7|TRBD2|.|TRBV5-4
TGTGCCAGCAGCTCCCTCGGGGGGACTAGCGGGAGTTACGAGCAGTACTTC
CASSSLGGTSGSYEQYF
>TRBJ2-1|.|few|TRBV6-5
TGTGCCAGCACTGGGGGAGGGGGCTCCTACAATGAGCAGTTCTTC
CASTGGGGSYNEQFF
>TRBJ2-7|.|.|TRBV5-6
TGTGCCAGCAGCTTCAGATTCGACAGTTACGAGCAGTACTTC
CASSFRFDSYEQYF
>TRBJ2-7|.|.|TRBV11-2
TGTGCCAGCAGCTTAGTACAGGGAGAGTCCTACGAGCAGTACTTC
CASSLVQGESYEQYF
>TRBJ2-1|.|.|TRBV4-3
TGCGCCAGCAGCCAAGAGCGCACCGGGGGCAATGAGCAGTTCTTC
CASSQERTGGNEQFF
>TRBJ2-1|.|.|TRBV5-4
TGTGCCAGCAGAGCTGACTCCTACAATGAGCAGTTCTTC
CASRADSYNEQFF
>TRBJ2-3|.|.|TRBV27
TGTGCCAGCCGGACTCCCTCGAACACAGATACGCAGTATTTT
CASRTPSNTDTQYF
>TRBJ1-2|TRBD1|.|TRBV18
TGTGCCAGCTCACCCGACAGGGGGTTGACTAACTATGGCTACACCTTC
CASSPDRGLTNYGYTF
>TRBJ2-1|TRBD2|.|TRBV4-3
TGCGCCAGCAGCCAAGGGACTAGCGGGGTTGTGTGGGGAGGTAATGAGCAGTTCTTC
CASSQGTSGVVWGGNEQFF
>TRBJ2-1|TRBD2|.|TRBV9
TGTGCCAGCAGCTCCGGGGGGGACTCCTACAATGAGCAGTTCTTC
CASSSGGDSYNEQFF
>TRBJ2-1|TRBD2|once|TRBV11-1
TGTGCCAGCCGGACCCCTGGGACTAGCGGGTCTAATGAGCAGTTCTTC
CASRTPGTSGSNEQFF
>TRBJ2-5|TRBD2|once|TRBV7-2
TGTGCCAGCACCGGACTAGCGGGAGTGATAGAGACCCAGTACTTC
CASTGLAGVIETQYF